Detailed here is one T cell receptor (beta chain). The antigen remains unidentified. The entry originates in a study of blood T cells in healthy people across ages. Broader study findings: With age, beta diversity per million T cells declined roughly linearly, significantly by over 35. Researchers deemed the diversity estimates from one million T cells underestimates.

A second about 7 to 12 cycle PCR used barcoded and J-beta primers. TCRdb re-analysed the 5' RACE reads in MiXCR, keeping a single row per CDR3 protein. The sample has over 550,000 distinct CDR3 sequences; about 30% are singletons. Per-sample yields of isolated PBMCs were at least 6 million. This CDR3 is built from 13 residues. Trimming took 3 bases from V and 5 from J; bases not matched to a gene: 3. Germline lookup yields CDR1 DFQATT and CDR2 SNEGSKA (reference sequence). Sequenced input: blood. V gene TRBV20-1 combines with J gene TRBJ2-1; TRBD1 matches 8 bases. The TCR was taken from a woman older than 75 in good health. CDR3 DNA sequence: TGCAGTGCTAGGAGGACAGGGAACAATGAGCAGTTCTTC. Residues: CSARRTGNNEQFF.